This TCR beta chain was found in a study of neurological immune-mediated disorders. The CDR3 length is 12 residues. Germline V gives CDR1 DFQATT, CDR2 SNEGSKA (reference sequence). The trim removed 6 bases at V and 6 bases at J, leaving 7 bases unmatched. Whenever a sequencing run was performed, it yielded over 190 million TCR-beta sequences from 15-18 subjects. TCRdb fed the 5' RACE reads into MiXCR, producing one record per CDR3 protein. The table has about 49,000 distinct CDR3 sequences, about 12% seen once; the top ten hold 3.5% to 5.5%. Noted time point: longitudinal time-point 2. Broader study findings: Among expanded clones, no CDR3 amino acid sequences were shared across subjects, a pattern suggesting private repertoires in all groups.

This clonotype was seen repeatedly, ten times or more. The antigen is not known. The source material was PBMCs. This chain links TRBV20-1 with TRBJ2-7; 8 nucleotides agree with TRBD1. This TCR was sampled from a male donor with HTLV-1-associated myelopathy (HAM/TSP). The CDR3 spells CSARTGGSEQYF. CDR3 nucleotide sequence: TGCAGTGCACGTACAGGGGGAAGCGAGCAGTACTTC.